This note documents a single T cell receptor beta chain sequence. No antigen is known for it. The entry originates in a study of cytomegalovirus exposure and HLA in healthy donors. The study's findings and limits: Researchers reported in a later analysis that common viral pathogens appeared linked to several top clusters.

PCR amplification relied on 60 Vbeta primers (plus 13 Jbeta primers). Data came from immunoSEQ multiplex PCR; TCRdb stores just in-frame clones and leaves some out. The sample contains some 130,000 clones, about 63% of which appear only once. The germline V gene has CDR1 SGHDT and CDR2 YYEEEE. V dropped 4 bases and J dropped 4; count of bases not matched to a gene: 13. The CDR3 loop spans 17 amino acids. The genes are TRBV5-6 and TRBJ2-1, with TRBD2 matching over 8 bases. The TCR originated in a man aged 30 to 45 in good health and CMV-seropositive. Sequenced sample: PBMCs. CDR3 sequence (DNA): TGTGCCAGCAGCCCACGGGGGGCGGGAGGAGGGTACAATGAGCAGTTCTTC. This codes for CASSPRGAGGGYNEQFF. The full variable domain, completed using reference TRBV5-6 and TRBJ2-1, is DAGVTQSPTHLIKTRGQQVTLRCSPKSGHDTVSWYQQALGQGPQFIFQYYEEEERQRGNFPDRFSGHQFPNYSSELNVNALLLGDSALYLCASSPRGAGGGYNEQFFGPGTRLTVL.